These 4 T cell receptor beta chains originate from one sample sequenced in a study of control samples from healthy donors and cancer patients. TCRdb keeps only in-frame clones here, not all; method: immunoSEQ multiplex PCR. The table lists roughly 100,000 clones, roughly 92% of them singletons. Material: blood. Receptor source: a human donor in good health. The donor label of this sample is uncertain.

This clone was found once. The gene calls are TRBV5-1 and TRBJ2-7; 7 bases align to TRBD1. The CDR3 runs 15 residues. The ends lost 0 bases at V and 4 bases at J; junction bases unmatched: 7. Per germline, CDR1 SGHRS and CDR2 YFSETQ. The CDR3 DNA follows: TGCGCCAGCAGCTTGGAAGGGACAGAGCCTTACGAGCAGTACTTC. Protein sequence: CASSLEGTEPYEQYF.

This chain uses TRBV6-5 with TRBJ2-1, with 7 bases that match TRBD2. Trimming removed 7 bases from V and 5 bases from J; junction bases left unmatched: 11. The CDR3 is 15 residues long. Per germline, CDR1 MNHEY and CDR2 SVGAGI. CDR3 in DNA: TGTGCCAGCACCATTGCGACTAGCCGGGACAATGAGCAGTTCTTC. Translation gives CASTIATSRDNEQFF.

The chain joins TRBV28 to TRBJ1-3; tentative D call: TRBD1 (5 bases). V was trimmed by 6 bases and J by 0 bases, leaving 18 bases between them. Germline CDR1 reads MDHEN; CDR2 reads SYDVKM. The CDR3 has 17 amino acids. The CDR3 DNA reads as TGTGCCAGCAGGCCCCCCCCGGGAGGGACCTCTGGAAACACCATATATTTT. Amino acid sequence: CASRPPPGGTSGNTIYF.

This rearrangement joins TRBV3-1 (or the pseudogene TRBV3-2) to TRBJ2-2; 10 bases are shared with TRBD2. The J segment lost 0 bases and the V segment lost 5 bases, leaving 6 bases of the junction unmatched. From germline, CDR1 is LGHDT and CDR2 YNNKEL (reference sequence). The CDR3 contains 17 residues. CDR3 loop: CASSIRTSGTNTGELFF. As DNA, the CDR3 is TGTGCCAGCAGCATCCGGACTAGCGGAACGAACACCGGGGAGCTGTTTTTT.